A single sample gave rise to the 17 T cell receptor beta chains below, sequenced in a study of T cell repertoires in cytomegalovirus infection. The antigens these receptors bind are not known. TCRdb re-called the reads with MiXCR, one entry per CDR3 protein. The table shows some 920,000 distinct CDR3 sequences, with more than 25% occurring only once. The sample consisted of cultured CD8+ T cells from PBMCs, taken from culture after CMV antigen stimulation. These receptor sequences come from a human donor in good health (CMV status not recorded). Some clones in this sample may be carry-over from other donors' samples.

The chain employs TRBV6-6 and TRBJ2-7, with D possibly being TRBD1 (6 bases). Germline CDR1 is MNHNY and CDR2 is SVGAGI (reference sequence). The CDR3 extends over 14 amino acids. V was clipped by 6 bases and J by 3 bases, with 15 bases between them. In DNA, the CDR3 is TGTGCCAGCAGCCGGGCCGGGACACACTACGAGCAGTACGTC. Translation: CASSRAGTHYEQYV.

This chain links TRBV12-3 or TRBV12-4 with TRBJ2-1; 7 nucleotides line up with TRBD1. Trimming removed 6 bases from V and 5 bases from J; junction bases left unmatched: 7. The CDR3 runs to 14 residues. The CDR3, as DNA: TGTGCCAGCAGGTCCACGGGACAGAACAATGAGCAGTTCTTC. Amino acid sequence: CASRSTGQNNEQFF.

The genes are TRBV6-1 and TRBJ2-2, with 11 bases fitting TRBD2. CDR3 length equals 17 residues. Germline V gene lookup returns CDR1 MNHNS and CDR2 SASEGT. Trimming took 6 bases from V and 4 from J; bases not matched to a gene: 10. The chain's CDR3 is CASSGRRGLAVTGELFF. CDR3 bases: TGTGCCAGCAGCGGTCGTCGGGGACTAGCGGTCACCGGGGAGCTGTTTTTT.

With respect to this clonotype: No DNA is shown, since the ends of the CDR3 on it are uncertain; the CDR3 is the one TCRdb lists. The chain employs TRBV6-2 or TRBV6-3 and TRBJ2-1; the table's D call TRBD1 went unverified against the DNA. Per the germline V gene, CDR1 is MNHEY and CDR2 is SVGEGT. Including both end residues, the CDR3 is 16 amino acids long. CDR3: CASSTSDRAPYNEQFF.

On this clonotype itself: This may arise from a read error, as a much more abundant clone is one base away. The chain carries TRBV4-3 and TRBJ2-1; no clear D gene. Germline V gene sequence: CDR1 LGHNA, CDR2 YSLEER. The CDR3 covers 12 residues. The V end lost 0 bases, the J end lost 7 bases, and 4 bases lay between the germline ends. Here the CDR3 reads CASSQDRNEQFF. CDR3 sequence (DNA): TGCGCCAGCAGCCAAGATAGGAATGAGCAGTTCTTC.

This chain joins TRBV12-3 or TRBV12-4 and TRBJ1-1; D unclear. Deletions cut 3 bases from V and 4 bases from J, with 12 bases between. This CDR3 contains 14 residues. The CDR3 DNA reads TGTGCCAGCAGTTTTAGTAGGGTATTCACTGAAGCTTTCTTT. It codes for CASSFSRVFTEAFF.

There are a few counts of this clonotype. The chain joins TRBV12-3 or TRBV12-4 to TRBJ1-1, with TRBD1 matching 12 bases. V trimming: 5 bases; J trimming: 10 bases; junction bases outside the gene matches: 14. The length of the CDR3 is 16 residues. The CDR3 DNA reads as TGTGCCAGCAGTACCCGGGACAGGGGGCTTGGCGGCGCAGCTTTCTTT. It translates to CASSTRDRGLGGAAFF.

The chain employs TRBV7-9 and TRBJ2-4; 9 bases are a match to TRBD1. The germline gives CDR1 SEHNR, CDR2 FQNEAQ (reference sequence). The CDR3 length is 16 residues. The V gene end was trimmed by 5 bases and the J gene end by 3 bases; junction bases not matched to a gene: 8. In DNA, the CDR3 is TGTGCCAGCAGCCGAGGGACAGGGTCGGGCAAAAACATTCAGTACTTC. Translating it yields CASSRGTGSGKNIQYF.

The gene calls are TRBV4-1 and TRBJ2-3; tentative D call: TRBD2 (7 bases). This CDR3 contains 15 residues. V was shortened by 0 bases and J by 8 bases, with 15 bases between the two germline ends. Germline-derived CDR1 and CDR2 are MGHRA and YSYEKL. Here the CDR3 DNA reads TGCGCCAGCAGCCAAGAGGAGGGCGGGGGCTCTACGCAGTATTTT. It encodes CASSQEEGGGSTQYF.

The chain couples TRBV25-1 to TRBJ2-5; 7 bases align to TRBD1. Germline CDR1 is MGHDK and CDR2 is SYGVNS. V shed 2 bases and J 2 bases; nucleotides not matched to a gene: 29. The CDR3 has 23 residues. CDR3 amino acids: CASSEPFPTGILPNPVAQETQYF. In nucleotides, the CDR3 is TGTGCCAGCAGTGAACCTTTCCCGACAGGGATTCTGCCGAACCCCGTTGCACAAGAGACCCAGTACTTC.

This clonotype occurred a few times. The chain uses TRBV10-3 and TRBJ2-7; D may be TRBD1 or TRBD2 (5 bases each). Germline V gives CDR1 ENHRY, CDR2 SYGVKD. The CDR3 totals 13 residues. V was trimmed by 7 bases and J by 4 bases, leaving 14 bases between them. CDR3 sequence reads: CAINGDPAYEQYF. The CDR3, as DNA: TGTGCCATCAACGGGGACCCAGCTTACGAGCAGTACTTC.

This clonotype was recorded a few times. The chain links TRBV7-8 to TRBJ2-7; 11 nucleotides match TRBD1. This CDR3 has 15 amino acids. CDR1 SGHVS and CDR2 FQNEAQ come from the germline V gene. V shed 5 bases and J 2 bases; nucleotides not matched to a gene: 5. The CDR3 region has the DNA TGTGCCAGCAGCCGCGGACAGGGGGCCACCTACGAGCAGTACTTC. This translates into CASSRGQGATYEQYF.

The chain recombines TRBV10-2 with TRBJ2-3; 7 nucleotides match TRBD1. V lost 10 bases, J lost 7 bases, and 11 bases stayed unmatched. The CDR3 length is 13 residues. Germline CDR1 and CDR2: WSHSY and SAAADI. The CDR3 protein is CATDREGGHTQYF. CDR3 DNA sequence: TGCGCCACCGACAGGGAAGGGGGTCATACGCAGTATTTT.

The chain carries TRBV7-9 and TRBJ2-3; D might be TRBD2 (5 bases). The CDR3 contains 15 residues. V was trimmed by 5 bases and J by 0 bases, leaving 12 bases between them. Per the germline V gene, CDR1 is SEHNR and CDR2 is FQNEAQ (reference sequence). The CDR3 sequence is CASSPKAGSTDTQYF. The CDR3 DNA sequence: TGTGCCAGCAGCCCAAAGGCGGGCAGCACAGATACGCAGTATTTT.

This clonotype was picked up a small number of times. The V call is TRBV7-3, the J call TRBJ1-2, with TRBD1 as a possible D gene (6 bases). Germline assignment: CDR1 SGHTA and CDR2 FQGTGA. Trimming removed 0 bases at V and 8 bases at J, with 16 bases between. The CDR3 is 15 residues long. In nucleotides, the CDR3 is TGTGCCAGCAGCTTAACTGGACAGTCGTTAAGAGGCTACACCTTC. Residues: CASSLTGQSLRGYTF.

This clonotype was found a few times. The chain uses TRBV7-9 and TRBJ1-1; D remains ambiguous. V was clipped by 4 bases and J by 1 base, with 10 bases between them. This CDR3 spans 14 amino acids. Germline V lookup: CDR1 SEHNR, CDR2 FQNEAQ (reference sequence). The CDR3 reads CASSSRYENTEAFF. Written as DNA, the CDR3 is TGTGCCAGCAGCTCCCGATACGAGAACACTGAAGCTTTCTTT.

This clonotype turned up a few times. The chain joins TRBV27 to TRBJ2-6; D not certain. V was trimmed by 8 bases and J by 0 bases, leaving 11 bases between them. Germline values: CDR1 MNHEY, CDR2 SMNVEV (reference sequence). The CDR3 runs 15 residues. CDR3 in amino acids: CASSPLVSGANVLTF. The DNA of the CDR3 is TGTGCCAGCTCCCCGCTGGTCTCTGGGGCCAACGTCCTGACTTTC.